This T cell receptor beta chain is drawn from a study of a mutant IDH1 vaccine in newly diagnosed glioma. Study in general: Patients previously underwent radiotherapy, temozolomide, or both, and most underwent both. Study-level results: Vaccine-induced responses were seen in approximately 92% of patients, spanning several MHC alleles.

Profiling relied on immunoSEQ multiplex PCR, and the TCRdb table lists in-frame clones only, not all of them. The sample includes tens of thousands of clones, around 80% of them seen just once. V dropped 4 bases and J dropped 2 bases, with 9 bases sitting between them. Per germline, CDR1 MNHEY and CDR2 SVGAGI. The CDR3 has 14 amino acids. Time point denoted: week 5, during vaccination. Each vaccine dose was 300 ug of mutant IDH1 20-mer peptide, with topical imiquimod. Donor diagnoses consisted of new WHO grade 3 or 4 IDH1-mutant, ATRX-lost astrocytomas. This clone was detected only a few times. Its antigen remains unidentified.

The chain couples TRBV6-5 to TRBJ1-3; D unclear. This sample comprised PBMCs, obtained from a glioma patient whose treatment included an IDH1 peptide vaccine. This TCR was sampled from a young man with glioma. CDR3 amino acids: CASSFGQPGNTIYF. The CDR3 DNA follows: TGTGCCAGCAGTTTCGGGCAGCCTGGAAACACCATATATTTT.